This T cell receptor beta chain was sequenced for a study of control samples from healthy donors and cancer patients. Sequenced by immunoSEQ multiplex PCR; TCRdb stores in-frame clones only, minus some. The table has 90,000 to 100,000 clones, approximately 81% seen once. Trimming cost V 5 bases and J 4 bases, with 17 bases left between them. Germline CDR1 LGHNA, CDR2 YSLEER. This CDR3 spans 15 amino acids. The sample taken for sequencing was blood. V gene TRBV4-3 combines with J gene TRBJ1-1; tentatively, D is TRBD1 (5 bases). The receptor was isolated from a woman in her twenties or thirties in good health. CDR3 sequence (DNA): TGCGCCAGCAGCGGTGGGAGTACCCAGGGCACTGAAGCTTTCTTT. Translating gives CASSGGSTQGTEAFF.